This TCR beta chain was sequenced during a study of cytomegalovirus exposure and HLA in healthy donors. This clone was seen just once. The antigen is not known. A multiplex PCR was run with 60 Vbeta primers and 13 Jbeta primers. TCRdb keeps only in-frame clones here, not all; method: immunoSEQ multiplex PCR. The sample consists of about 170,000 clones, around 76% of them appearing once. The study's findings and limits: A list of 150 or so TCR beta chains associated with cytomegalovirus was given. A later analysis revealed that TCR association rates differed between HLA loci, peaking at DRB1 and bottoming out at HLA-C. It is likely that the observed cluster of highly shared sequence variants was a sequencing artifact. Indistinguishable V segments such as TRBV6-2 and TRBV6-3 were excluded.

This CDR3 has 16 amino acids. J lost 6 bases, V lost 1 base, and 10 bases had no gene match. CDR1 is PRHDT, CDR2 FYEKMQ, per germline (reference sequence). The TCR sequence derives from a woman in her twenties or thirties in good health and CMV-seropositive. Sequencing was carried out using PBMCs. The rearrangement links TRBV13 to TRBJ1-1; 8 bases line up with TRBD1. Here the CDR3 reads CASSLVSRTGSPEAFF. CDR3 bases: TGTGCCAGCAGCTTAGTTTCCCGGACAGGGAGCCCTGAAGCTTTCTTT.